This TCR beta chain is from a study of radiotherapy plus CTLA-4 blockade in lung cancer. About the study: Objective responses emerged in roughly a sixth of patients, and about 30% attained disease control.

In chemo-refractory metastatic non-small-cell lung cancer, patients got ipilimumab CTLA-4 blockade together with focal radiation. Using immunoSEQ multiplex PCR, the repertoire was profiled, and TCRdb retains in-frame clones only, with some absent. The table shows roughly 42,000 clones, with just under 80% occurring only once. Findings of the study overall: The best prediction of response reportedly came from early blood T cell clone dynamics, with interferon-beta. Clones of tumor-derived TCRs expanded in blood after radiotherapy plus ipilimumab.

Germline V lookup: CDR1 SEHNR, CDR2 FQNEAQ (reference sequence). Trimming removed 1 base from V and 6 bases from J; junction bases left unmatched: 11. The CDR3 covers 17 residues. With regard to this clone: Its antigen remains unknown.

The sequencing used peripheral blood, collected from a patient treated with radiotherapy plus ipilimumab. The chain links TRBV7-9 to TRBJ2-3; 9 bases match TRBD1. This receptor was obtained from a human donor with non-small cell lung cancer that progressed on radiotherapy plus ipilimumab. Here the CDR3 reads CASSLGGTGLSSDTQYF. CDR3 DNA: TGTGCCAGCAGCTTAGGTGGGACAGGGCTTAGCTCGGATACGCAGTATTTT.